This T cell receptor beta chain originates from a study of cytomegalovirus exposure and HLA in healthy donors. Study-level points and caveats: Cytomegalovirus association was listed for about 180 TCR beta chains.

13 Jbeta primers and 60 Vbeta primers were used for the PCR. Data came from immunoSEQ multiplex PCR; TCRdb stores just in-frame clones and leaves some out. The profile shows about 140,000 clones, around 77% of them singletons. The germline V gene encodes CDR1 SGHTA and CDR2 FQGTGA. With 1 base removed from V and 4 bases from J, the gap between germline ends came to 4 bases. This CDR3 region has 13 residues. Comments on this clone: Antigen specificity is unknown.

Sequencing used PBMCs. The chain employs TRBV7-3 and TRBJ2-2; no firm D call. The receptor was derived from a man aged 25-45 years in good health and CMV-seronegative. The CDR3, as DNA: TGTGCCAGCAGCTTAATGGCCACCGGGGAGCTGTTTTTT. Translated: CASSLMATGELFF.